This T cell receptor (beta chain) was captured by sequencing in a study of shared clonotypes between healthy human individuals. The study's findings and limits: Generally, naive subsets (rather than memory subsets) showed larger estimated richness. Sampling covered nothing but blood. Tissue TCR repertoires likely differ from those found in blood. A handful of donors showed sharing of approximately 5% of naive CD4 clonotypes.

CD45RO-negative, CCR7-positively selected cells formed the naive CD8 fraction, excluding terminally differentiated effector memory CD45RA+ cells. The assay was carried out at the deep level. Measured with immunoSEQ multiplex PCR; TCRdb has only the in-frame clones, and not every one. The top ten hold around 24% of the sample, which has some 800,000 clones, about 92% seen once. Concerning this clone: Its cognate antigen is unknown.

The TCR was taken from a man aged 25 to 40 in good health. Sequenced sample: naive CD8+ T cells sorted from blood.

The DNA for the CDR3 is TGTGCCAGCAGCCAAGAAGATAAGAGTAGGGACAGGGGGCTTGGCTACACCTTC. Protein: CASSQEDKSRDRGLGYTF. V usage is TRBV14 and J usage is TRBJ1-2; 12 bases match TRBD1. The J segment lost 7 bases and the V segment lost 0 bases, leaving 12 bases of the junction unmatched. Germline CDR1 and CDR2: SGHDN and FVKESK. The CDR3 sequence is 18 residues long.